The source of this T cell receptor (beta chain) is a study of early stage breast cancer tumors. Study conclusions and caveats: Unsorted bulk genomic DNA sequencing lacked pairing and functional marker data. Tumor and normal breast were distinguished via blood comparison in most of the 16 patients.

Only a few counts were recorded for this clone. Its target is not known. Produced via immunoSEQ multiplex PCR; TCRdb's table is partial and in-frame only. The sample lists approximately 8,000 clones, approximately 60% seen once, with roughly 6.4% in the top ten. V lost 1 base to trimming and J lost 8 bases, with 11 bases between them. The CDR3 has 13 amino acids. Germline CDR1 reads SGHDN; CDR2 reads FVKESK. This rearrangement joins TRBV14 to TRBJ1-2, with D unclear. The TCR originated in a person aged 70 to 79 with breast cancer. The sample taken for sequencing was breast tumor tissue. The CDR3: CASSQGWATGYTF. Here the CDR3 DNA reads TGTGCCAGCAGCCAAGGGTGGGCAACGGGCTACACCTTC. Complete variable domain (other parts from reference TRBV14 and TRBJ1-2): EAGVTQFPSHSVIEKGQTVTLRCDPISGHDNLYWYRRVMGKEIKFLLHFVKESKQDESGMPNNRFLAERTGGTYSTLKVQPAELEDSGVYFCASSQGWATGYTFGSGTRLTVV.